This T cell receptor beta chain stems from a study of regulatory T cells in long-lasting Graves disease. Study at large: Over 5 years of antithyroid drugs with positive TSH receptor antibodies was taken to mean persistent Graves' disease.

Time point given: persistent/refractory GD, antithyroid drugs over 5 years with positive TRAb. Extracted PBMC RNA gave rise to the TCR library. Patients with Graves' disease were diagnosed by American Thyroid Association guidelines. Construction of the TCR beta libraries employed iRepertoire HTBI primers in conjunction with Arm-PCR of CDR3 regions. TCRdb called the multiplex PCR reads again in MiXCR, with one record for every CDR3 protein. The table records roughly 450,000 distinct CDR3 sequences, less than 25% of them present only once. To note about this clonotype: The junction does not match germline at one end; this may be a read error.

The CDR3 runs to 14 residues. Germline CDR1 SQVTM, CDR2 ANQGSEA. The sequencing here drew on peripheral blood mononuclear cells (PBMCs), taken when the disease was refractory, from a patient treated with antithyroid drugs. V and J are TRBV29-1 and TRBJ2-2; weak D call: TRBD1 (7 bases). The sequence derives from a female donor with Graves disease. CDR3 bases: TGCAGCGTTGAAGATCAGGGGGGCTCCGGGGAGCTGGTTTTT. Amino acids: CSVEDQGGSGELVF.